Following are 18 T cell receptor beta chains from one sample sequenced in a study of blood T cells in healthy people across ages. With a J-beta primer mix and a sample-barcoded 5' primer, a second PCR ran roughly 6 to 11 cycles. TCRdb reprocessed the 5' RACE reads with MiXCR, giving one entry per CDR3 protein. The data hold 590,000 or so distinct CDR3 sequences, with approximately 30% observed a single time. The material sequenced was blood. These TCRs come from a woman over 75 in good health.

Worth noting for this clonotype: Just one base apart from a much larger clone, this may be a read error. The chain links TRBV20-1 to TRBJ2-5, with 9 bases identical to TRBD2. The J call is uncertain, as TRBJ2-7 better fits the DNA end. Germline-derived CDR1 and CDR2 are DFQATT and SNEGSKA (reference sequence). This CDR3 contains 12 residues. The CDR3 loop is CRASGERYEQYF. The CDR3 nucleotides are TGCAGGGCTAGCGGGGAACGCTACGAGCAGTACTTC.

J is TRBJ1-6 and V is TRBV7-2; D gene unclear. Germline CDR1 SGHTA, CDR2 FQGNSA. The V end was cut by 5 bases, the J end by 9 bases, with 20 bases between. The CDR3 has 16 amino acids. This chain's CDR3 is CASSLWTETLGSPLHF. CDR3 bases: TGTGCCAGCAGCCTGTGGACTGAGACCTTGGGTTCACCCCTCCACTTT.

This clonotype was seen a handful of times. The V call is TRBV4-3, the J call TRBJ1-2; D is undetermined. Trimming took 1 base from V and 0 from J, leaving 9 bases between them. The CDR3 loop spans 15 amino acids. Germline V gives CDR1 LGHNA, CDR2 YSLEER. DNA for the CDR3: TGCGCCAGCAGCCAAGGGACCGAAACTAACTATGGCTACACCTTC. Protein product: CASSQGTETNYGYTF.

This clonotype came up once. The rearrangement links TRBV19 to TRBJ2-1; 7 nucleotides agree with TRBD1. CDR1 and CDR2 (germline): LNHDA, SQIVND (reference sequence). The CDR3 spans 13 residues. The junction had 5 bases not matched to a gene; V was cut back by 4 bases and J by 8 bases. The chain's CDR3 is CASSTDRHHEQFF. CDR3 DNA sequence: TGTGCCAGTAGTACGGACAGGCATCATGAGCAGTTCTTC.

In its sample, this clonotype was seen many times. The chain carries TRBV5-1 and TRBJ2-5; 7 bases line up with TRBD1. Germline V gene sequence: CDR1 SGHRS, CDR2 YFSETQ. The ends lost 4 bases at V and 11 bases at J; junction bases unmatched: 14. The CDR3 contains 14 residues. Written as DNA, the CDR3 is TGCGCCAGCAGCCTCGGGACAGTCGCCTACGAACAGTACTTC. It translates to CASSLGTVAYEQYF.

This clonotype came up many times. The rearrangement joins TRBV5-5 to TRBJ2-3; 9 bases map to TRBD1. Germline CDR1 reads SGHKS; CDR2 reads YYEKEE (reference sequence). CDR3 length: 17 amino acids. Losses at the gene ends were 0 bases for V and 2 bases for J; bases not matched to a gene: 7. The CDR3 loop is CASSLGRRDRATDTQYF. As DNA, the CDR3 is TGTGCCAGCAGCTTGGGTCGCCGGGACAGGGCCACAGATACGCAGTATTTT.

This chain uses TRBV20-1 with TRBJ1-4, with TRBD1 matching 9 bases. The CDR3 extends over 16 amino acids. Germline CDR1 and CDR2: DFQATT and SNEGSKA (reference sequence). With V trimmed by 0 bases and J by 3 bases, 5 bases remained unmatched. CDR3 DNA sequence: TGCAGTGCTAGAGATCGGGACAGGGTAGCTAATGAAAAACTGTTTTTT. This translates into CSARDRDRVANEKLFF.

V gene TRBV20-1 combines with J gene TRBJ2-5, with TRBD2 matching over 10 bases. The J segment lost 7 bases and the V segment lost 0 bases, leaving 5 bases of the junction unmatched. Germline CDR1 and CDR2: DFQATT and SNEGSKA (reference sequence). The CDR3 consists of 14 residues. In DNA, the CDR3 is TGCAGTGCTAGAGATGGACTAGCGGAGTCGACCCAGTACTTC. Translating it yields CSARDGLAESTQYF.

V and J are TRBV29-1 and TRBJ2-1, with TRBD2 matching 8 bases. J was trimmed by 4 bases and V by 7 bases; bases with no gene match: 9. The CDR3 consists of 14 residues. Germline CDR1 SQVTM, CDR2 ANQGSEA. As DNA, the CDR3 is TGCAGCGCCCGGGCAGCGGGAGTATACAATGAGCAGTTCTTC. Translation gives CSARAAGVYNEQFF.

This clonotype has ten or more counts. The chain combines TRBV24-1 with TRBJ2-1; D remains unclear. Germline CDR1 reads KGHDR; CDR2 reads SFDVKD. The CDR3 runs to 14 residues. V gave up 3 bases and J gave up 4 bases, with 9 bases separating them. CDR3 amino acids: CATSDGRRYNEQFF. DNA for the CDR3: TGTGCCACCAGTGATGGCCGACGATACAATGAGCAGTTCTTC.

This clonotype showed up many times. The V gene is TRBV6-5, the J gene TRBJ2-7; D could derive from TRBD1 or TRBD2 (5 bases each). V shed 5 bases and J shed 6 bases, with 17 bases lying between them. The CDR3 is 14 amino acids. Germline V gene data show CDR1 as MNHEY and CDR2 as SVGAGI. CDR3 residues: CASSLTGTIGEQYF. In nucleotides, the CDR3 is TGTGCCAGCAGTCTCACGGGGACCATCGGCGAGCAGTACTTC.

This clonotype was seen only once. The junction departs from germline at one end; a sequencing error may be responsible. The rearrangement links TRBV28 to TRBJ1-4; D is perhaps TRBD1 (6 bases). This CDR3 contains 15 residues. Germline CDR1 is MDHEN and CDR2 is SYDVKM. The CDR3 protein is CASRNRDATNEKLFF. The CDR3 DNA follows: TGTGCCAGCAGGAACAGGGATGCAACTAATGAGAAACTGTTTTTT.

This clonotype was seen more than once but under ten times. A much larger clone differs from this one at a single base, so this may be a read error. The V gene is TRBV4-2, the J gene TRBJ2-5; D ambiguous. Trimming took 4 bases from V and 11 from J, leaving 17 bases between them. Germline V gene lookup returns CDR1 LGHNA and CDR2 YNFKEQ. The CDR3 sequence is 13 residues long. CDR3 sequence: CASSRAVHNEQYF. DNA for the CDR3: TGTGCCAGCAGCCGGGCGGTCCACAATGAGCAGTACTTC.

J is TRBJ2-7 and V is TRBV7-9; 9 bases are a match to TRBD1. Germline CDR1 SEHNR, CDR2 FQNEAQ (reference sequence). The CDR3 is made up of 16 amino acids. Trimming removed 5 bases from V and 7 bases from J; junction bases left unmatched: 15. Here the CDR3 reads CASSPTRDRVLGEQYF. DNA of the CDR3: TGTGCCAGCAGCCCCACCCGGGACAGGGTTTTGGGGGAGCAGTACTTC.

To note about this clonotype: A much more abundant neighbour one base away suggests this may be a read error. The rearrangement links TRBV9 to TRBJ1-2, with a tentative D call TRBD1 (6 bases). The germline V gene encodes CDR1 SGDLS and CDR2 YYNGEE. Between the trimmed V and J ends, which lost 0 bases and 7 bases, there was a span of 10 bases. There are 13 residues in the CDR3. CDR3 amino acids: CASSVEGGGGYTF. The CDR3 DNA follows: TGTGCCAGCAGCGTAGAGGGGGGCGGTGGCTACACCTTC.

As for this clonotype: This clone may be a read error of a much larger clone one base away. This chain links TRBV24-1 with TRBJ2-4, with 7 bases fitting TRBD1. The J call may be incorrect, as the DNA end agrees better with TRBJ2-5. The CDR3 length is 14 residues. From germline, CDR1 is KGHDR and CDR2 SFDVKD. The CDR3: CATSEAGGGETQYF. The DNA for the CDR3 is TGTGCCACCAGTGAGGCAGGGGGTGGGGAGACCCAGTACTTC.

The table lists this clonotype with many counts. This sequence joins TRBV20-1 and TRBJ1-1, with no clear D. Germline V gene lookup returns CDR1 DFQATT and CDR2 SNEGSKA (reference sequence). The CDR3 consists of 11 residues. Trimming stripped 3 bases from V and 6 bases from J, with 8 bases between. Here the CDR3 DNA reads TGCAGTGCTAGTCGGACTTCTGAAGCTTTCTTT. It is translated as CSASRTSEAFF.

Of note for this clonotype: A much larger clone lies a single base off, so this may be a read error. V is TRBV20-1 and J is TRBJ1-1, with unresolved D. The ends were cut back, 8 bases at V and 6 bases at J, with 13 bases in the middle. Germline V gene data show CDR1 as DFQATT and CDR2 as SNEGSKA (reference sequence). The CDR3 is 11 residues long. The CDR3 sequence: CSTRLVPEAFF. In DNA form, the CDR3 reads TGCAGTACTCGATTAGTCCCTGAAGCTTTCTTT.